This entry lists 19 T cell receptor beta chains sequenced from one sample in a study of blood T cell repertoires in COVID-19. Sequencing was performed with immunoSEQ multiplex PCR; in TCRdb, only in-frame clones are kept and a portion is missing. This sample has 150,000 to 200,000 clones, with about 83% found just once. Sequenced sample: peripheral blood. These receptors were taken from a man between 60 and 70 years old with acute or convalescent COVID-19.

This sequence joins TRBV2 and TRBJ2-1, with TRBD2 identical over 11 bases. The V gene end was trimmed by 4 bases and the J gene end by 4 bases; junction bases not matched to a gene: 3. Looked up from germline, CDR1 is SNHLY and CDR2 is FYNNEI. The length of the CDR3 is 15 residues. The chain's CDR3 is CASSAASGGYNEQFF. The CDR3 nucleotides read TGTGCCAGCAGTGCGGCTAGCGGGGGGTACAATGAGCAGTTCTTC. The variable domain in full, with the rest retrieved from reference TRBV2 and TRBJ2-1, is EPEVTQTPSHQVTQMGQEVILRCVPISNHLYFYWYRQILGQKVEFLVSFYNNEISEKSEIFDDQFSVERPDGSNFTLKIRSTKLEDSAMYFCASSAASGGYNEQFFGPGTRLTVL.

The rearrangement uses TRBV6-5 and TRBJ2-1; TRBD2 matches at 8 bases. Looked up from germline, CDR1 is MNHEY and CDR2 is SVGAGI. Trimming took 10 bases from V and 6 from J; bases not matched to a gene: 11. The CDR3 length is 14 residues. The CDR3 nucleotides read TGTGCCACCCTAAGCGGGGGAAAGAGCAATGAGCAGTTCTTC. Translating it yields CATLSGGKSNEQFF.

This sequence joins TRBV30 and TRBJ2-1; 11 bases map to TRBD2. J was trimmed by 6 bases and V by 5 bases; bases with no gene match: 6. Germline V CDR1 and CDR2: GTSNPN, SVGIG (reference sequence). The CDR3 extends over 14 amino acids. The DNA for the CDR3 is TGTGCCTGGTCTTTGCTAGCGGGGGGCAATGAGCAGTTCTTC. As protein: CAWSLLAGGNEQFF.

The rearrangement uses TRBV11-2 and TRBJ1-5; 7 bases agree with TRBD1. V shed 5 bases, J shed 5 bases, and the junction held 6 bases outside the gene matches. Per germline, CDR1 SGHAT and CDR2 FQNNGV. The CDR3 is 14 residues long. This CDR3 reads CASSPRQGDQPQHF. The CDR3 nucleotides read TGTGCCAGCAGCCCCCGACAGGGAGATCAGCCCCAGCATTTT.

The J gene is TRBJ1-6, the V gene TRBV4-3; tentatively, D is TRBD1 (5 bases). From germline, CDR1 is LGHNA and CDR2 YSLEER. The CDR3 is 14 amino acids. V was cut by 0 bases and J by 9 bases, with 9 bases left in between. CDR3 residues: CASSQDWTSSPLHF. CDR3 DNA: TGCGCCAGCAGCCAAGACTGGACATCTTCACCCCTCCACTTT.

The chain is built from TRBV11-2 and TRBJ1-6; 7 bases are a match to TRBD1. Per germline, CDR1 SGHAT and CDR2 FQNNGV. The length of the CDR3 is 14 residues. V lost 8 bases and J lost 3; bases outside the gene matches: 4. The CDR3 spells CASSRTGYNSPLHF. The DNA for the CDR3 is TGTGCCAGCTCCCGGACAGGCTATAATTCACCCCTCCACTTT.

V is TRBV18 and J is TRBJ1-2; possibly TRBD1 for D (5 bases). V lost 3 bases, J lost 3 bases, and 11 bases lay in between. The CDR3 runs to 14 residues. Germline lookup yields CDR1 KGHSH and CDR2 LQKENI. CDR3 sequence reads: CASSPGGGDYGYTF. CDR3 nucleotides: TGTGCCAGCTCACCCGGTGGGGGGGACTATGGCTACACCTTC.

The chain recombines TRBV7-2 with TRBJ1-1; the D gene is possibly TRBD1 (6 bases). Looked up from germline, CDR1 is SGHTA and CDR2 is FQGNSA. V was cut by 5 bases and J by 8 bases, with 15 bases left in between. The CDR3 is 13 amino acids. Written as DNA, the CDR3 is TGTGCCAGCAGCCGGGGGGCCATGACAGAAGCTTTCTTT. Translating gives CASSRGAMTEAFF.

This clone has more than one count but fewer than ten. The chain is built from TRBV7-6 and TRBJ1-5, with TRBD1 matching over 7 bases. Germline CDR1 reads SGHVS; CDR2 reads FNYEAQ. This CDR3 spans 13 amino acids. The trim removed 5 bases at V and 5 bases at J, leaving 3 bases unmatched. DNA for the CDR3: TGTGCCAGCAGCGCCGGACAGGATCAGCCCCAGCATTTT. Translating gives CASSAGQDQPQHF.

The chain has TRBV18 and TRBJ1-5; 7 nucleotides align to TRBD1. This CDR3 is 15 amino acids long. Germline V gives CDR1 KGHSH, CDR2 LQKENI. J was trimmed by 4 bases and V by 2 bases; bases with no gene match: 5. This chain's CDR3 is CASSPIGTDNQPQHF. For the CDR3, the DNA is TGTGCCAGCTCACCAATCGGGACAGATAATCAGCCCCAGCATTTT.

The chain uses TRBV6-5 and TRBJ1-2, with 9 bases lining up with TRBD1. The junction had 4 bases not matched to a gene; V was cut back by 2 bases and J by 0 bases. The V gene's germline CDR1 is MNHEY and CDR2 SVGAGI. The CDR3 is 16 amino acids. The CDR3 here is CASSYTGGPPNYGYTF. The CDR3 DNA reads as TGTGCCAGCAGTTACACAGGGGGCCCTCCTAACTATGGCTACACCTTC.

In this sample, this clone turned up many times. The chain links TRBV12-5 to TRBJ1-6; D perhaps matches TRBD1 (5 bases). The V and J ends lost 0 bases and 6 bases respectively, with 15 bases between them. This CDR3 spans 17 amino acids. The germline CDR1 and CDR2 sequences are LGHNT and FRNRAP. As DNA, the CDR3 is TGTGCTAGTGGTTTGGTACTGTCTGACAGATTTAATTCACCCCTCCACTTT. Amino acid sequence: CASGLVLSDRFNSPLHF.

The gene calls are TRBV27 and TRBJ2-5; tentatively, D is TRBD1 (6 bases). CDR3 length: 14 amino acids. Looked up from germline, CDR1 is MNHEY and CDR2 is SMNVEV (reference sequence). V was shortened by 5 bases and J by 4 bases, with 14 bases between the two germline ends. CDR3 protein: CASSVDRGRETQYF. The CDR3 nucleotides are TGTGCCAGCAGTGTGGACAGAGGCCGAGAGACCCAGTACTTC.

J is TRBJ1-1 and V is TRBV5-8; 9 bases match TRBD1. The germline V gene encodes CDR1 SGHTS and CDR2 YDEGEE. V lost 4 bases, J lost 12 bases, and 4 bases stayed unmatched. CDR3 length: 11 amino acids. The CDR3 coding sequence is TGTGCCAGCAGCCCGGACAGGGGAACTTTCTTT. It codes for CASSPDRGTFF. The full variable domain, its missing parts supplied by reference TRBV5-8 and TRBJ1-1, is EAGVTQSPTHLIKTRGQQATLRCSPISGHTSVYWYQQALGLGLQFLLWYDEGEERNRGNFPPRFSGRQFPNYSSELNVNALELEDSALYLCASSPDRGTFFGQGTRLTVV.

This clone was seen only a few times. Here the CDR3 DNA reads TGTGCCAGCAGCGTCCCAACTTCCGGGGAGCTGTTTTTT. Its protein product is CASSVPTSGELFF. The chain employs TRBV9 and TRBJ2-2; no firm D call. Germline V gives CDR1 SGDLS, CDR2 YYNGEE. The CDR3 consists of 13 residues. Trimming took 2 bases from V and 6 from J, leaving 8 bases between them.

The chain couples TRBV5-4 to TRBJ2-7; 10 bases fit TRBD1. Germline lookup yields CDR1 SGHNT and CDR2 YYREEE (reference sequence). V was clipped by 5 bases and J by 9 bases; unmatched bases: 17. CDR3 length equals 16 residues. As DNA, the CDR3 is TGTGCCAGCAGTCCAAAGTCTGGGCCGACAGGGGGCGTGCAGTACTTC. Translated, it gives CASSPKSGPTGGVQYF.

This clone has a handful of counts. This CDR3 is CATSSTGTGGVGETQYF. CDR3 DNA: TGTGCCACCAGTTCAACCGGGACAGGGGGTGTCGGAGAGACCCAGTACTTC. The chain carries TRBV15 and TRBJ2-5; TRBD1 aligns across 11 bases. Trimming removed 6 bases from V and 4 bases from J; junction bases left unmatched: 13. From germline, CDR1 is LNHNV and CDR2 YYDKDF (reference sequence). CDR3 length: 17 residues.

This clone was observed a handful of times. The chain employs TRBV29-1 and TRBJ1-2, with D possibly matching TRBD1 (5 bases). The CDR3 extends over 12 amino acids. V lost 5 bases, J lost 4 bases, and 11 bases lay in between. Germline V gene lookup returns CDR1 SQVTM and CDR2 ANQGSEA. This CDR3 is CSVRGLVYGYTF. DNA for the CDR3: TGCAGCGTTAGGGGTTTAGTCTATGGCTACACCTTC.

This clone occurred a few times. The gene calls are TRBV11-3 and TRBJ1-1; the D is unclear. The CDR3 runs to 13 residues. Germline V gene data show CDR1 as SGHNT and CDR2 as YENEEA. V lost 4 bases and J lost 5, with 11 bases in between. The CDR3 protein is CASSSGVRTEAFF. The CDR3 DNA is TGTGCCAGCAGCTCGGGTGTGAGGACTGAAGCTTTCTTT.